This TCR beta chain was sequenced in a study of shared clonotypes between healthy human individuals. Study context: The donor group consisted of two women and a few men, aged 18 to 49.

In the source study's methods: Filtering was not the same, since immunoSEQ gave junction-only sequences without quality scores. Sequencing was performed with immunoSEQ multiplex PCR; in TCRdb, only in-frame clones are kept and a portion is missing. V and J calls and clone size are copied from that table; D and trimming were computed from the DNA. The sample records about 490,000 clones, 78% being singletons. CDR1 is SGHVS and CDR2 is FNYEAQ in the germline V gene. V was clipped by 5 bases and J by 5 bases; unmatched bases: 7. This CDR3 comprises 16 residues. Concerning this clone: Its specificity is unknown.

The study's findings and limits: What limited the represented genetic and exposure-history diversity was the small number of donors. Read depth was anticipated to influence clonotype sharing among donors.

The gene calls are TRBV7-6 and TRBJ2-3; 13 positions agree with TRBD2. The TCR comes from a woman between 40 and 55 years old in good health. Some clones in this sample may be carry-over from other donors' samples. The specimen sequenced was PBMCs. CDR3 sequence: CASSRGLAGVVDTQYF. In DNA, the CDR3 is TGTGCCAGCAGCCGAGGACTAGCGGGAGTGGTAGATACGCAGTATTTT.